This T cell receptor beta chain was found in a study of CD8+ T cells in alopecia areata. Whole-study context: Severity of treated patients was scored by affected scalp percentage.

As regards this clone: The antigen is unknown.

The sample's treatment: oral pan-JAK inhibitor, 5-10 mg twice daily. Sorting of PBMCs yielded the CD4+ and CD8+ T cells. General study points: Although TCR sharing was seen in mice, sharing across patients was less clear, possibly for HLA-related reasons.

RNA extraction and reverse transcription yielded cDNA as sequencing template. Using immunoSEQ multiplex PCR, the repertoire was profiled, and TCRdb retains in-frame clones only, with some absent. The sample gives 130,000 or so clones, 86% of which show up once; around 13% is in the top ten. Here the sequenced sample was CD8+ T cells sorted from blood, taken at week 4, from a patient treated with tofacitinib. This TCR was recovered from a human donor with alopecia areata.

This CDR3 reads CASRIDWRVMNTEAFF. CDR3 nucleotides: TGTGCCAGCAGAATCGATTGGAGGGTCATGAACACTGAAGCTTTCTTT. V is TRBV27 and J is TRBJ1-1, with unresolved D. V dropped 6 bases and J dropped 0 bases, with 17 bases sitting between them. Germline CDR1 is MNHEY and CDR2 is SMNVEV (reference sequence). The CDR3 consists of 16 residues.